Listed below are T cell receptor beta chains from one sample, sequenced in a study of T-cell memory formation after mild COVID-19. TCRdb re-called the 5' RACE reads through MiXCR, storing one row per CDR3 protein. The data show approximately 490,000 distinct CDR3 sequences, with around 20% seen just once and approximately 12% held by the top ten. The source material was PBMCs or a T cell subset sorted from them (not recorded which). These receptors were taken from an adult woman who had mild COVID-19 (a few samples of this study predate the infection). Cell type and time point are not known. Both conserved end residues are part of each CDR3. Fields, in order: clone size, V gene, D gene, J gene, CDR3 DNA, CDR3 protein. A D gene is named only where the DNA matches it firmly. Clone size is stated in some rows and not others, as once, few, many or a class when expanded.

.,TRBV12-3/TRBV12-4,.,TRBJ2-2,TGTGCCACCCGGTCCAGGCGGGGCACCGGGGAGCTGTTTTTT,CATRSRRGTGELFF
.,TRBV27,TRBD1,TRBJ1-3,TGTGCCAGCAGTCCCGCGGGACAGGGAAACACCATATATTTT,CASSPAGQGNTIYF
.,TRBV5-5,.,TRBJ1-2,TGTGCCAGCAGCTCGGATCCCGATAACTATGGCTACACCTTC,CASSSDPDNYGYTF
.,TRBV7-2,.,TRBJ1-2,TGTGCCAGCAGCTTACACCCAGGGTCGGATGGCTACACCTTC,CASSLHPGSDGYTF
.,TRBV25-1,.,TRBJ1-2,TGTGCCAGCAGTGAGGCCGGGCTCTATGGCTACACCTTC,CASSEAGLYGYTF
few,TRBV12-3/TRBV12-4,.,TRBJ1-5,TGTGCCAGCAGTTCGTGGACCGGGGGGCCCCAGCATTTT,CASSSWTGGPQHF
few,TRBV11-3,.,TRBJ2-3,TGTGCCAGCAGCATGGACTCTAGAGGCACAGATACGCAGTATTTT,CASSMDSRGTDTQYF
few,TRBV24-1,TRBD2,TRBJ2-1,TGTGCCACCAGTAGGCCCGGGACTAGCGGGAGGGATGAGCAGTTCTTC,CATSRPGTSGRDEQFF
few,TRBV7-2,.,TRBJ2-5,TGTGCCAGCAGCTTAGGGATGGCGGAGACCCAGTACTTC,CASSLGMAETQYF
.,TRBV7-9,TRBD1,TRBJ1-2,TGTGCCAGCAGCTTAGGGGACAGGGAAGATGGCTACACCTTC,CASSLGDREDGYTF
many,TRBV6-1,TRBD2,TRBJ2-3,TGTGCCAGCAGTGAAATCCGGACTAGCGGGGCCCTCACTTTT,CASSEIRTSGALTF
.,TRBV20-1,.,TRBJ1-2,TGCAGTGCTTACAGGGCAGAGACCTATGGCTACACCTTC,CSAYRAETYGYTF
.,TRBV7-9,.,TRBJ2-7,TGTGCCAGCAGCCCTCATAAAGGGCAGGGCCCCTACGAGCAGTACTTC,CASSPHKGQGPYEQYF
many,TRBV12-3/TRBV12-4,.,TRBJ2-3,TGTGCCAGCAGTTTGGGCGGGGTAGGGGATACGCAGTATTTT,CASSLGGVGDTQYF